This T cell receptor (beta chain) was captured by sequencing in a study of healthy donors' naive CD4 and CD8 T cells. Germline lookup yields CDR1 MDHEN and CDR2 SYDVKM. The CDR3 consists of 13 residues. Trimming cost V 11 bases and J 3 bases, with 17 bases left between them. TCR libraries were built from approximately 520 ng of total RNA by linear amplification. Per the study methods: Under 100,000 TCR alpha transcripts were sequenced from five or six healthy donors. TCRdb reprocessed the reads with MiXCR, giving one entry per CDR3 protein. Clone size and V and J calls follow TCRdb, not the original study. The sample contains approximately 180,000 distinct CDR3 sequences, over 60% of which appear only once. This clonotype was seen once.

The sequence was collected from a pool of human donors in good health; the sample pools cells from several healthy donors. Sequenced material: naive CD4+ and CD8+ T cells sorted from blood, pooled from several donors. This chain links TRBV28 with TRBJ2-7, with D possibly TRBD1 on 6 matching bases. The CDR3 region is CASRPGQDYEQYF. DNA for the CDR3: TGTGCCTCTCGTCCGGGACAAGACTACGAGCAGTACTTC.